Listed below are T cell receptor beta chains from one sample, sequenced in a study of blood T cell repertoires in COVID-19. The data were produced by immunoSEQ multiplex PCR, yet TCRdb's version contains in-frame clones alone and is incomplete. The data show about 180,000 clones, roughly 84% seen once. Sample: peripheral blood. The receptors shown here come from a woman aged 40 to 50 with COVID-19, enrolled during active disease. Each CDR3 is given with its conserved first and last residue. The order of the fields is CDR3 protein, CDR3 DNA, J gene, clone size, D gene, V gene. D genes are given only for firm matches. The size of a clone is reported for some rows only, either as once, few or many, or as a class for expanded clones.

CASNTAGKVTSGYTF	TGTGCCAGCAATACCGCAGGGAAGGTTACGAGCGGCTACACCTTC	TRBJ1-2	-	-	TRBV27
CASSANGMVGLAFDEQFF	TGTGCCAGCAGTGCAAATGGTATGGTGGGACTAGCCTTCGATGAGCAGTTCTTC	TRBJ2-1	many	TRBD2	TRBV2
CASSLRTTGLGEQFF	TGTGCCAGCAGCTTGAGGACGACAGGGCTCGGTGAGCAGTTCTTC	TRBJ2-1	few	TRBD1	TRBV5-4
CASSQEEWSYDTQYF	TGTGCCAGCAGCCAAGAAGAATGGTCCTATGATACGCAGTATTTT	TRBJ2-3	-	-	TRBV4-2
CASSSPGQVYEQYF	TGTGCCAGTAGTTCGCCGGGACAGGTCTACGAGCAGTACTTC	TRBJ2-7	-	TRBD1	TRBV19
CASSGQAVWFF	TGTGCCAGCAGTGGACAGGCGGTATGGTTCTTC	TRBJ2-1	-	TRBD1	TRBV28
CASSEWDRADNEQFF	TGTGCCAGCAGTGAATGGGACAGGGCTGACAATGAGCAGTTCTTC	TRBJ2-1	-	TRBD1	TRBV25-1
CASSQVLAGASNTGELFF	TGCGCCAGCAGCCAAGTTCTAGCGGGGGCATCTAACACCGGGGAGCTGTTTTTT	TRBJ2-2	once	TRBD2	TRBV4-1
CASSYKGNSPLHF	TGTGCCAGCAGTTATAAGGGGAATTCACCCCTCCACTTT	TRBJ1-6	once	-	TRBV6-5
CASSKQGAEWGYTF	TGTGCCAGCAGCAAACAGGGGGCGGAATGGGGCTACACCTTC	TRBJ1-2	once	-	TRBV21-1
CASSLSGGNTIYF	TGCGCCAGCAGCTTGAGTGGCGGAAACACCATATATTTT	TRBJ1-3	-	-	TRBV5-1
CASSQGLGTGTGGYTF	TGCGCCAGCAGCCAAGGTCTAGGGACAGGGACGGGTGGCTACACCTTC	TRBJ1-2	once	TRBD1	TRBV4-1
CASSQGGTGGRTEAFF	TGTGCCAGCAGCCAGGGAGGGACAGGGGGCCGGACTGAAGCTTTCTTT	TRBJ1-1	-	TRBD1	TRBV4-2
CASSLTTRGNTIYF	TGTGCCAGCAGTTTGACGACACGTGGAAACACCATATATTTT	TRBJ1-3	-	-	TRBV27
CASSQGRASGRISYNEQFF	TGTGCCAGCAGCCAAGGGAGGGCTAGCGGGAGGATTTCCTACAATGAGCAGTTCTTC	TRBJ2-1	-	TRBD2	TRBV3-1/TRBV3-2
CSVGTGGSTYEQYF	TGCAGCGTTGGGACAGGGGGGTCGACCTACGAGCAGTACTTC	TRBJ2-7	-	TRBD1	TRBV29-1
CASSPHRGVGETQYF	TGTGCCAGCAGTCCACACAGGGGAGTGGGAGAGACCCAGTACTTC	TRBJ2-5	-	TRBD1	TRBV28
CASSAGQGAGGYTF	TGCGCCAGCAGCGCCGGACAGGGGGCCGGTGGCTACACCTTC	TRBJ1-2	-	TRBD1	TRBV5-1
CASSSGVYQPQHF	TGTGCCAGCAGCTCGGGGGTCTATCAGCCCCAGCATTTT	TRBJ1-5	-	-	TRBV7-9
CASSVGRANTIYF	TGTGCCAGCAGCGTAGGGAGGGCGAACACCATATATTTT	TRBJ1-3	-	-	TRBV2
CASSPYQGNIQYF	TGTGCCAGCAGCCCCTACCAGGGGAACATTCAGTACTTC	TRBJ2-4	-	-	TRBV11-2
CASSFEGSPLHF	TGTGCCAGCAGCTTTGAGGGTTCACCCCTCCACTTT	TRBJ1-6	-	-	TRBV7-9
CASSFKDRGNQETQYF	TGTGCCAGCAGTTTTAAGGACAGGGGGAACCAAGAGACCCAGTACTTC	TRBJ2-5	-	TRBD1	TRBV28
CASSQDRGLNEYF	TGCGCCAGCAGCCAAGATAGGGGACTGAACGAGTACTTC	TRBJ2-7	-	-	TRBV4-1
CASSSTGRTEAFF	TGTGCCAGCAGCTCTACAGGTCGCACTGAAGCTTTCTTT	TRBJ1-1	-	-	TRBV11-2
CTSSQDLRLAGGGNYEQYF	TGCACCAGCAGCCAAGATCTTCGACTAGCGGGAGGCGGCAACTACGAGCAGTACTTC	TRBJ2-7	few	-	TRBV1
CASSQDGAGGPNEQFF	TGTGCCAGCAGCCAAGATGGAGCGGGAGGGCCGAATGAGCAGTTCTTC	TRBJ2-1	-	TRBD2	TRBV4-2
CASSQERLGHEQFF	TGTGCCAGCAGCCAAGAGAGACTAGGGCACGAGCAGTTCTTC	TRBJ2-1	-	-	TRBV4-2
CAAGREGTDTQYF	TGTGCCGCAGGCAGGGAGGGAACAGATACGCAGTATTTT	TRBJ2-3	once	TRBD2	TRBV6-5
CASSLPSMDSYDTDTQYF	TGTGCCAGCAGTTTGCCCTCTATGGACTCCTATGATACAGATACGCAGTATTTT	TRBJ2-3	-	-	TRBV28
CASSYSDRGSANTIYF	TGTGCCAGCAGTTACTCGGACAGGGGATCTGCAAACACCATATATTTT	TRBJ1-3	once	TRBD1	TRBV6-5
CASSSYAAASGYNEQFF	TGTGCCAGCAGCTCTTATGCGGCGGCTAGTGGATACAATGAGCAGTTCTTC	TRBJ2-1	-	-	TRBV11-2